The clone carrying this TCR beta chain has just one count. This entry is derived from a study of blood T cell repertoires in COVID-19. As for the study in general: Donors in the United States, Italy and Spain gave samples during acute or convalescent COVID-19. Sources were T cells, B-cell-depleted T cells, or PBMCs; the material itself was cDNA or gDNA.

In the original workflow: Estimation of nucleated cell counts relied on the amplification of reference gene primers. This table comes from immunoSEQ multiplex PCR, and its TCRdb copy is limited to in-frame clones, with some not included. V and J calls and clone size are as listed in that table; D and trimming were resolved from the DNA. This sample has 50,000 or so clones, with around nine tenths found just once. J lost 3 bases, V lost 0 bases, and 3 bases had no gene match. Looked up from germline, CDR1 is SGHRS and CDR2 is YFSETQ. CDR3 length: 14 amino acids. This receptor was obtained from a human donor with active COVID-19. The donor label of this sample is uncertain. Sequenced sample: peripheral blood. This sequence joins TRBV5-1 and TRBJ2-7, with 7 bases that match TRBD1. The CDR3 DNA reads as TGCGCCAGCAGCTTGGTTCCAGGGGGCTACGAGCAGTACTTC. It translates to CASSLVPGGYEQYF.